This T cell receptor (beta chain) was documented in a study of Graves' ophthalmopathy and Graves' hyperthyroidism. General observations from the study: Blood samples also showed most expanded thyroid clonotypes exceeding 0.001 frequency.

There are many counts of this clonotype. Its specificity is unknown. RNA transcripts yielded amplified TCR beta CDR3 regions. First-round RT-PCR employed HTBI primers, with a second-round multiplex PCR after it. Each CDR3 protein is one row after TCRdb ran MiXCR on the multiplex PCR reads. The table shows a few hundred thousand distinct CDR3 sequences, with around 20% occurring only once. The diagnosis was founded upon clinical symptoms, serum thyroxine, TRAb, thyroid ultrasound and orbital computed tomography. The sequence was obtained from a woman between 18 and 29 years old with Graves' ophthalmopathy. Source material: peripheral blood.

CDR3 sequence reads: CASSYSLTGELFF. In DNA, the CDR3 is TGTGCCAGCAGTTACTCTCTCACCGGGGAGCTGTTTTTT. V usage is TRBV6-5 and J usage is TRBJ2-2; D unresolved. The CDR3 loop spans 13 amino acids. CDR1 MNHEY and CDR2 SVGAGI come from the germline V gene. V dropped 0 bases and J dropped 4 bases, with 3 bases sitting between them.